Each of the 7 T cell receptor beta chains below was sequenced from the same sample in a study of T cell responses to AZD1222 COVID-19 vaccine. Profiling relied on immunoSEQ multiplex PCR, and the TCRdb table lists in-frame clones only, not all of them. The table includes roughly 180,000 clones, 80% to 90% detected once. Sample: peripheral blood, taken on day 0 of AZD1222 vaccination. The receptor source for this set is an adult in good health.

In DNA form, the CDR3 reads TGTGCCACTAACCTCGGACCGAATAATGAGCAGTTCTTC. Residues: CATNLGPNNEQFF. V usage is TRBV19 and J usage is TRBJ2-1; no definite D call. Trimming cost V 10 bases and J 7 bases, with 17 bases left between them. Germline CDR1 and CDR2: LNHDA and SQIVND (reference sequence). The CDR3 runs to 13 residues.

J is TRBJ2-7 and V is TRBV2; 7 bases are shared with TRBD1. The CDR3 is 15 amino acids. After removal of 7 bases from V and 5 bases from J, the junction contained 14 bases not matched to a gene. Germline V gives CDR1 SNHLY, CDR2 FYNNEI. The CDR3 protein is CASKPGQGVLNEQYF. The CDR3 bases are TGTGCCAGCAAGCCTGGGCAGGGGGTTTTGAACGAGCAGTACTTC.

The chain joins TRBV5-4 to TRBJ1-2, with D uncertain. With 0 bases removed from V and 0 bases from J, the gap between germline ends came to 9 bases. This CDR3 is built from 15 residues. The V gene's germline CDR1 is SGHNT and CDR2 YYREEE (reference sequence). Here the CDR3 reads CASSLGAEPNYGYTF. The CDR3 DNA follows: TGTGCCAGCAGCTTGGGGGCAGAGCCTAACTATGGCTACACCTTC. The complete variable domain, with remaining parts taken from reference TRBV5-4 and TRBJ1-2, reads ETGVTQSPTHLIKTRGQQVTLRCSSQSGHNTVSWYQQALGQGPQFIFQYYREEENGRGNFPPRFSGLQFPNYSSELNVNALELDDSALYLCASSLGAEPNYGYTFGSGTRLTVV.

The rearrangement uses TRBV3-1 (or the pseudogene TRBV3-2) and TRBJ1-1; no reliable D call. Per germline, CDR1 LGHDT and CDR2 YNNKEL (reference sequence). The CDR3 runs 13 residues. Trimming cost V 10 bases and J 2 bases, with 14 bases left between them. For the CDR3, the DNA is TGTGCCACAACTTCCGCTGTTAACACTGAAGCTTTCTTT. This gives the protein CATTSAVNTEAFF.

The V gene is TRBV9, the J gene TRBJ1-4; TRBD1 is a possible D gene (6 bases). The CDR3 consists of 15 residues. The germline V and J ends were trimmed by 6 bases and 7 bases, with 19 bases remaining between them. Germline V gene data show CDR1 as SGDLS and CDR2 as YYNGEE. CDR3 DNA: TGTGCCAGCAACCGTAGAGGGGGTGGAGGTGAAAAACTGTTTTTT. It yields the protein CASNRRGGGGEKLFF.

The chain combines TRBV4-2 with TRBJ1-2; D might be TRBD1 (5 bases). Germline CDR1 and CDR2: LGHNA and YNFKEQ. V shed 1 base and J shed 1 base, with 13 bases lying between them. This CDR3 has 16 amino acids. CDR3 sequence (DNA): TGTGCCAGCAGCCAAGTCAACTCACAGGATAACTATGGCTACACCTTC. Protein: CASSQVNSQDNYGYTF.

V is TRBV18 and J is TRBJ1-2; 7 nucleotides line up with TRBD1. This CDR3 has 15 residues. Trimming at V came to 3 bases and at J to 2 bases, leaving 6 bases not matched to a gene. Germline V gene sequence: CDR1 KGHSH, CDR2 LQKENI. This chain's CDR3 is CASSPPGQTNYGYTF. As DNA, the CDR3 is TGTGCCAGCTCACCCCCGGGACAGACAAACTATGGCTACACCTTC. Supplemented by reference TRBV18 and TRBJ1-2, the full variable domain reads NAGVMQNPRHLVRRRGQEARLRCSPMKGHSHVYWYRQLPEEGLKFMVYLQKENIIDESGMPKERFSAEFPKEGPSILRIQQVVRGDSAAYFCASSPPGQTNYGYTFGSGTRLTVV.